Listed here are 16 T cell receptor beta chains from one sample, sequenced in a study of early T cells in non-severe SARS-CoV-2 infection. TCRdb processed the 5' RACE reads anew with MiXCR; each CDR3 protein has one entry. Of 45,000 to 65,000 distinct CDR3 sequences listed, about 9.1% were seen once; the top ten hold under 5%. Source material: whole blood. These receptors came from an adult who was a healthcare worker with PCR-confirmed SARS-CoV-2 infection or an uninfected control (not recorded which).

This clonotype was found a few times. The gene calls are TRBV7-9 and TRBJ2-3; D unresolved. V was pared by 0 bases and J by 4 bases, with 8 bases between. Germline-derived CDR1 and CDR2 are SEHNR and FQNEAQ (reference sequence). The CDR3 consists of 14 residues. The CDR3 reads CASSLAGAPDTQYF. The CDR3 nucleotides are TGTGCCAGCAGCTTAGCCGGAGCCCCAGATACGCAGTATTTT.

This clonotype appeared many times. CDR3 loop: CASSEQFRGIYEQYF. CDR3 DNA sequence: TGTGCCAGCAGTGAACAGTTTCGGGGGATTTACGAGCAGTACTTC. V gene TRBV6-1 combines with J gene TRBJ2-7; the D gene is possibly TRBD2 (6 bases). Trimming shortened V by 2 bases and J by 4 bases, and 15 bases separated the two germline ends. The germline CDR1 and CDR2 sequences are MNHNS and SASEGT. This CDR3 is 15 amino acids long.

The chain joins TRBV20-1 to TRBJ2-3; 12 nucleotides match TRBD2. Germline V gene sequence: CDR1 DFQATT, CDR2 SNEGSKA (reference sequence). The CDR3 extends over 16 amino acids. Trimming removed 5 bases from V and 1 base from J; junction bases left unmatched: 7. The CDR3 nucleotides are TGCAGTGCTCCTAAGAGGACTAGCGGGGGCACAGATACGCAGTATTTT. Encoded protein: CSAPKRTSGGTDTQYF.

There are many counts of this clonotype. The chain combines TRBV30 with TRBJ1-1, with TRBD1 as a possible D gene (5 bases). The CDR3 sequence is 14 residues long. Looked up from germline, CDR1 is GTSNPN and CDR2 is SVGIG (reference sequence). Trimming left V 0 bases short and J 0 bases short, with 8 bases between. Here the CDR3 DNA reads TGTGCCTGGAGTGTTGGGACGGTGAACACTGAAGCTTTCTTT. Encoded protein: CAWSVGTVNTEAFF.

The table lists this clonotype with many counts. Here the CDR3 reads CASSNHGGVGADTQYF. The CDR3 DNA reads as TGTGCCAGCTCAAACCATGGGGGCGTCGGGGCAGATACGCAGTATTTT. The chain links TRBV6-6 to TRBJ2-3; perhaps TRBD1 as D (6 bases). Germline CDR1 is MNHNY and CDR2 is SVGAGI (reference sequence). CDR3 length: 16 amino acids. V lost 8 bases and J 4 bases, leaving 22 bases between the germline ends.

This clonotype was recorded many times. This chain links TRBV5-1 with TRBJ2-3, with D possibly TRBD1 on 7 matching bases. The V gene lost 0 bases and the J gene lost 4 bases, with 15 bases spanning the gap. Looked up from germline, CDR1 is SGHRS and CDR2 is YFSETQ. CDR3 length: 16 amino acids. The CDR3, as DNA: TGCGCCAGCAGCTTGGCCGGGGGACAGATTTCAGATACGCAGTATTTT. Protein: CASSLAGGQISDTQYF. Full variable domain (missing parts from reference TRBV5-1 and TRBJ2-3): KAGVTQTPRYLIKTRGQQVTLSCSPISGHRSVSWYQQTPGQGLQFLFEYFSETQRNKGNFPGRFSGRQFSNSRSEMNVSTLELGDSALYLCASSLAGGQISDTQYFGPGTRLTVL.

This sequence joins TRBV7-9 and TRBJ2-1, with 8 bases lining up with TRBD1. Trimming at V came to 6 bases and at J to 5 bases, leaving 6 bases not matched to a gene. This CDR3 comprises 14 residues. The V gene's germline CDR1 is SEHNR and CDR2 FQNEAQ (reference sequence). CDR3 protein: CASRVGTGNNEQFF. The CDR3 DNA reads as TGTGCCAGCAGGGTGGGGACAGGTAACAATGAGCAGTTCTTC.

This clonotype has at least ten counts. The chain recombines TRBV3-1 with TRBJ2-2, with no clear D. Germline values: CDR1 LGHDT, CDR2 YNNKEL (reference sequence). V dropped 1 base and J dropped 0 bases, with 3 bases sitting between them. CDR3 length equals 14 residues. The CDR3 region is CASSQVTNTGELFF. The CDR3, as DNA: TGTGCCAGCAGCCAAGTTACGAACACCGGGGAGCTGTTTTTT. The whole variable domain, remainder taken from reference TRBV3-1 and TRBJ2-2, is DTAVSQTPKYLVTQMGNDKSIKCEQNLGHDTMYWYKQDSKKFLKIMFSYNNKELIINETVPNRFSPKSPDKAHLNLHINSLELGDSAVYFCASSQVTNTGELFFGEGSRLTVL.

This clonotype was counted only a few times. The chain recombines TRBV29-1 with TRBJ1-4; no clear D gene. The V and J ends lost 6 bases and 0 bases respectively, with 8 bases between them. Germline CDR1 SQVTM, CDR2 ANQGSEA. The CDR3 length is 13 residues. The CDR3 here is CSVQDPTNEKLFF. The CDR3 region has the DNA TGCAGCGTCCAGGATCCAACTAATGAAAAACTGTTTTTT.

The sample holds a few counts of this clonotype. A junction boundary mismatches the germline segment, possibly from a read error. V and J are TRBV12-3 or TRBV12-4 and TRBJ2-2, with TRBD2 identical over 13 bases. This CDR3 spans 16 amino acids. This CDR3 reads CASSYGTSGNIGELFF. The CDR3 DNA reads as TGTGCCAGCAGTTACGGGACTAGCGGGAACATCGGGGAGCTGTTTTTT.

The chain is built from TRBV6-5 and TRBJ2-2, with 8 bases fitting TRBD1. CDR1 MNHEY and CDR2 SVGAGI come from the germline V gene. V lost 2 bases to trimming and J lost 5 bases; unmatched junction nucleotides: 4. This CDR3 has 15 amino acids. The CDR3 region has the DNA TGTGCCAGCAGTTACGACAGGGGATTTACCGGGGAGCTGTTTTTT. It translates to CASSYDRGFTGELFF.

The chain recombines TRBV6-1 with TRBJ1-6; TRBD1 aligns across 10 bases. From germline, CDR1 is MNHNS and CDR2 SASEGT. Losses at the gene ends were 1 base for V and 10 bases for J; bases not matched to a gene: 4. CDR3 size: 15 residues. CDR3 residues: CASSEGQGARSPLHF. CDR3 sequence (DNA): TGTGCCAGCAGTGAAGGACAGGGGGCGAGGTCACCCCTCCACTTT.

The table lists this clonotype with many counts. The rearrangement links TRBV29-1 to TRBJ1-1; D uncertain. Between the trimmed V and J ends, which lost 2 bases and 0 bases, there was a span of 7 bases. The CDR3 is 13 amino acids. Germline CDR1 is SQVTM and CDR2 is ANQGSEA. The CDR3: CSVEKLLNTEAFF. The CDR3 DNA sequence: TGCAGCGTTGAAAAACTGCTGAACACTGAAGCTTTCTTT.

This clonotype appeared many times. CDR3 DNA sequence: TGTGCCAGCACCGACGCGGCTAGCGGGAGGTTGAGGACCGGGGAGCTGTTTTTT. Its translation is CASTDAASGRLRTGELFF. J is TRBJ2-2 and V is TRBV6-2 or TRBV6-3, with 11 nucleotides matching TRBD2. The CDR3 is made up of 18 amino acids. V lost 7 bases and J lost 5; bases outside the gene matches: 15. CDR1 and CDR2 from the germline V gene are MNHEY and SVGEGT.

This clonotype was observed many times. The genes are TRBV11-2 and TRBJ1-1, with 9 bases lining up with TRBD1. With V trimmed by 0 bases and J by 1 base, 12 bases remained unmatched. The CDR3 spans 19 residues. The V gene's germline CDR1 is SGHAT and CDR2 FQNNGV. CDR3 nucleotides: TGTGCCAGCAGCTTAGATCAAAGGGGGACAGGGCGAAGGAACACTGAAGCTTTCTTT. Translating gives CASSLDQRGTGRRNTEAFF.

This clonotype was observed many times. This chain joins TRBV11-3 and TRBJ1-1; D unclear. The germline V gene has CDR1 SGHNT and CDR2 YENEEA. Trimming stripped 0 bases from V and 4 bases from J, with 9 bases between. The CDR3 is 14 amino acids. Here the CDR3 DNA reads TGTGCCAGCAGCTTAGAAAGCGGGAGCACTGAAGCTTTCTTT. Translated: CASSLESGSTEAFF.